This T cell receptor (beta chain) is from a study of Graves' ophthalmopathy and Graves' hyperthyroidism. This clonotype occurred a few times. Germline V gives CDR1 MRHNA, CDR2 SNTAGT. V lost 6 bases, J lost 4 bases, and 6 bases stayed unmatched. The CDR3 sequence is 13 residues long. The authors amplified TCR beta CDR3 regions, and they did so from RNA transcripts for repertoire sequencing. Second-round multiplex PCR came after a first-round RT-PCR that employed HTBI primers. TCRdb reprocessed the multiplex PCR reads with MiXCR, giving one entry per CDR3 protein. The table has 600,000 to 950,000 distinct CDR3 sequences, roughly 41% seen once; the top ten hold 44%. Other autoimmune diseases, uncontrolled infections, pregnancy or lactation excluded patients from enrollment.

The rearrangement uses TRBV6-4 and TRBJ2-7, with TRBD1 identical over 7 bases. The TCR originated in an adult man with Graves' ophthalmopathy. The sequenced sample consisted of peripheral blood. As DNA, the CDR3 is TGTGCCAGCAGGACGACAGGGTCTTACGAGCAGTACTTC. Its translation is CASRTTGSYEQYF.